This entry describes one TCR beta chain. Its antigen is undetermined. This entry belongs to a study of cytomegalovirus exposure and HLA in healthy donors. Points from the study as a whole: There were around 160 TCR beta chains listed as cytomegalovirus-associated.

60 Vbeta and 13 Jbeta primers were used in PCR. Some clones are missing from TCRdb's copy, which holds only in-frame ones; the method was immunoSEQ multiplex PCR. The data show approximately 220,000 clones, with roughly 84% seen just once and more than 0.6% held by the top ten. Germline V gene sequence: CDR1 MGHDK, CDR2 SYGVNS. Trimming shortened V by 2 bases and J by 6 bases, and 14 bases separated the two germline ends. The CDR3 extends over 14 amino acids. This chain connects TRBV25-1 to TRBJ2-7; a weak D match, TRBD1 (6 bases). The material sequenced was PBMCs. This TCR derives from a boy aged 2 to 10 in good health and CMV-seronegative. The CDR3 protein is CASSEGGYRAEQYF. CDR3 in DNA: TGTGCCAGCAGTGAAGGGGGCTACAGGGCCGAGCAGTACTTC.